Listed below are T cell receptor beta chains from one sample, sequenced in a study of siplizumab effects on memory and regulatory T cells. Measured with immunoSEQ multiplex PCR; TCRdb has only the in-frame clones, and not every one. The data contain about 85,000 clones, 95% of them seen just once; the ten biggest clones take up around a sixth. The sample taken for sequencing was CD8+ T cells sorted from blood. Every receptor here comes from a human donor in good health. Each CDR3 is given with its conserved first and last residue. Rows give clone size only sometimes, using once, few, many, or a class for an expanded clone.

CDR3,size,length,V
CASSNYYEQYF,NA,11,TRBV7-2
CASSFRTGGYEQYF,NA,14,TRBV27
CASSEGGSYEQYF,few,13,TRBV2
CSVQPASSYEQYF,NA,13,TRBV29-1
CASSLEGSRNTEAFF,NA,15,TRBV11-2
CASSSEGSSYEQYF,NA,14,TRBV7-9
CASSDSGVSNQPQHF,NA,15,TRBV6-5
CASSLEETQYF,NA,11,TRBV5-8
CASSESSGSRSYEQYF,NA,16,TRBV2
CASSIFGGSGYEQYF,NA,15,TRBV19
CASSDRTGVSGANVLTF,NA,17,TRBV9
CASSLQGGIEQYF,NA,13,TRBV6-6
CASSFSPGSYNEQFF,NA,15,TRBV27
CASSPYSGTASYEQYF,NA,16,TRBV27
CASSTGLGEAFF,NA,12,TRBV19
CASSILVSSYNEQFF,once,15,TRBV19
CASSQVFRDPPDEQYF,NA,16,TRBV4-1
CASSSEGTENEKLFF,NA,15,TRBV7-9
CASSLAVDPVNTEAFF,NA,16,TRBV5-6
CASSLVRVVYQETQYF,NA,16,TRBV7-2
CASSYGVSGNQPQHF,NA,15,TRBV6-5
CASSPRDKSYEQYF,NA,14,TRBV7-9
CASGGGQPNYGYTF,NA,14,TRBV25-1
CASSLRQGRVYNEQFF,once,16,TRBV7-6
CASSSPGLAVEQFF,NA,14,TRBV13
CASSLSRNNEQFF,NA,13,TRBV27
CASSTDRVLHTEAFF,NA,15,TRBV19
CASSDDRTDEQFF,NA,13,TRBV7-9
CASSPSGGNTGELFF,NA,15,TRBV27
CASSSLGGLGNEQFF,NA,15,TRBV13